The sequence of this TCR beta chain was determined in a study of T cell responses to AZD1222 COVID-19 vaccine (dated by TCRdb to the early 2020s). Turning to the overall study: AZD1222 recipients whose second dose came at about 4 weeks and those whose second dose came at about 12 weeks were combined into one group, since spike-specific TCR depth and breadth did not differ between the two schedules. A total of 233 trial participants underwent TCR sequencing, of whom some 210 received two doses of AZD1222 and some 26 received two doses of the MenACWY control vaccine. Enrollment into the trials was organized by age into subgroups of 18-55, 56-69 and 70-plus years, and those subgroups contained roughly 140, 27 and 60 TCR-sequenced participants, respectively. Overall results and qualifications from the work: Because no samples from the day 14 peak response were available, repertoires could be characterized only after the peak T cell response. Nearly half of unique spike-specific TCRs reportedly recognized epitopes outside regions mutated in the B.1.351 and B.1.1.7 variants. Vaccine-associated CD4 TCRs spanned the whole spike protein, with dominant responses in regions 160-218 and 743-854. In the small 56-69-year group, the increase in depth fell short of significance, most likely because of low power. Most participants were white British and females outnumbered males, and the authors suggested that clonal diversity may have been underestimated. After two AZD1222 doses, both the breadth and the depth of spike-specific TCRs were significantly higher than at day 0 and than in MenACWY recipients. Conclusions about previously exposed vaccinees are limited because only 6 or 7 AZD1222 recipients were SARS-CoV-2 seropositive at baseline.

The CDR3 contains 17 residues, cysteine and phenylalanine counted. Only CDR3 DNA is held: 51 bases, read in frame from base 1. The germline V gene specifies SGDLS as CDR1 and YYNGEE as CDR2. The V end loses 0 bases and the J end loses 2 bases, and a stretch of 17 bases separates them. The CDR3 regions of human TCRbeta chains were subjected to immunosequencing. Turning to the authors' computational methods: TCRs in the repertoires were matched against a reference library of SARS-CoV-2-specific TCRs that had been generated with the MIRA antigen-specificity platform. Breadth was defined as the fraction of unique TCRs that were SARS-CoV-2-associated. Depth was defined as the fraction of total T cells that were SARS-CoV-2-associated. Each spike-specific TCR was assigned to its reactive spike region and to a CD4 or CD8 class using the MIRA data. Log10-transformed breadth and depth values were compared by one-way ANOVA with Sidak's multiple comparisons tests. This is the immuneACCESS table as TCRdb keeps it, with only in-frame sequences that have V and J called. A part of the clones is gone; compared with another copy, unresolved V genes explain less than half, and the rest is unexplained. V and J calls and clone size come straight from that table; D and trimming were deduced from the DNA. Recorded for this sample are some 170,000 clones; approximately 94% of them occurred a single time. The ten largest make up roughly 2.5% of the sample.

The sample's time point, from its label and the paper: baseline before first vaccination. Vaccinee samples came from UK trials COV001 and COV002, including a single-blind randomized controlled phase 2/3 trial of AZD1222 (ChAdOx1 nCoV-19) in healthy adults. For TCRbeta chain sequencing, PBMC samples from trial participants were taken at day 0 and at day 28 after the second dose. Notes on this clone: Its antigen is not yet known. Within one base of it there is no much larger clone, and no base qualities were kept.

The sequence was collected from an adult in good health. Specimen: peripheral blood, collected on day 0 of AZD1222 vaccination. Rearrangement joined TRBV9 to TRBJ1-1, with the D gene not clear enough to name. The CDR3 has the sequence CASSVGPPGSVNTEAFF. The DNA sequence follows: TGTGCCAGCAGCGTAGGCCCCCCTGGGTCGGTTAACACTGAAGCTTTCTTT.